These 4 T cell receptor beta chains were all obtained from the same sample, sequenced in a study of blood T cell repertoires in COVID-19. The data were produced by immunoSEQ multiplex PCR, yet TCRdb's version contains in-frame clones alone and is incomplete. The sample comprises 250,000 to 300,000 clones, approximately 90% of which are singletons, and around 3.6% rests with the top ten. The source material was peripheral blood. The receptors derive from a man aged 18 to 29 with active or convalescent COVID-19.

This sequence joins TRBV6-7 and TRBJ2-7; perhaps TRBD1 as D (5 bases). TRBV6-7 is filed as an ORF, its function uncertain. This CDR3 has 13 residues. The V end was cut by 9 bases, the J end by 4 bases, with 16 bases between. CDR3 bases: TGTGCCAGGCCTTGGACACCTTTGTACGAGCAGTACTTC. It codes for CARPWTPLYEQYF.

The V call is TRBV9, the J call TRBJ2-3; 8 nucleotides line up with TRBD1. V gave up 6 bases and J gave up 5 bases; unmatched junction bases: 14. The CDR3 is 16 amino acids. Germline CDR1 SGDLS, CDR2 YYNGEE. CDR3 coding DNA: TGTGCCAGCATGCTTTCAGAGCCCACAGGGGGAGATACGCAGTATTTT. Protein sequence: CASMLSEPTGGDTQYF.

This rearrangement joins TRBV11-2 to TRBJ2-7; 8 bases agree with TRBD2. Looked up from germline, CDR1 is SGHAT and CDR2 is FQNNGV. The CDR3 is 14 amino acids. V dropped 10 bases and J dropped 1; count of bases not matched to a gene: 9. Here the CDR3 reads CATSGGPVSYEQYF. In nucleotides, the CDR3 is TGTGCCACCTCGGGGGGGCCAGTATCCTACGAGCAGTACTTC.

This chain connects TRBV19 to TRBJ1-1; D may be TRBD1 (6 bases). The CDR3 extends over 14 amino acids. Trimming took off 10 bases at V and 0 bases at J, with 15 bases between the two ends. Germline loops: CDR1 LNHDA, CDR2 SQIVND (reference sequence). Written as DNA, the CDR3 is TGTGCCACCAAACAGGGTTCCCTGAACACTGAAGCTTTCTTT. Its translation: CATKQGSLNTEAFF.